The 9 T cell receptor beta chains reported below all come from one sample, sequenced in a study of cytomegalovirus exposure and HLA in healthy donors (dated 2017 in TCRdb). Library creation used the immunoSEQ multiplex PCR assay. TCRdb provides this immuneACCESS table in a form limited to in-frame rearrangements. Some clones are lacking; in checked studies, under half of them reflect an unresolved V gene, and why the rest are absent is not known. Across this sample there are fewer than 300,000 clones, with roughly 90% seen only once. Approximately 0.94% of the sample lies in the top ten. The material sequenced was PBMCs. All receptors come from a woman between 18 and 29 years old in good health and CMV-seronegative.

The chain links TRBV5-1 to TRBJ2-7, with D perhaps TRBD1 (6 bases). This CDR3 has 14 residues. V was shortened by 3 bases and J by 5 bases, with 15 bases between the two germline ends. Per the germline V gene, CDR1 is SGHRS and CDR2 is YFSETQ. CDR3 amino acids: CASSWSDRSDEQYF. CDR3 DNA sequence: TGCGCCAGCAGCTGGTCCGACAGGTCTGACGAGCAGTACTTC.

The V gene is TRBV27, the J gene TRBJ2-7; 11 nucleotides align to TRBD2. With 6 bases clipped from V and 3 bases from J, the junction kept 13 bases outside the gene matches. This CDR3 region has 17 residues. Germline assignment: CDR1 MNHEY and CDR2 SMNVEV (reference sequence). CDR3 DNA sequence: TGTGCCAGCAGCCCGGTATTGACTAGCGGGGCTTACTACGAGCAGTACTTC. Its translation is CASSPVLTSGAYYEQYF.

The rearrangement links TRBV15 to TRBJ2-1, with TRBD2 matching over 9 bases. Germline CDR1 LNHNV, CDR2 YYDKDF (reference sequence). V lost 1 base and J lost 8; bases outside the gene matches: 12. CDR3 length: 17 amino acids. Here the CDR3 reads CATSRVVGASGTHEQFF. In DNA form, the CDR3 reads TGTGCCACCAGCAGAGTCGTTGGGGCTAGCGGGACCCATGAGCAGTTCTTC.

This clone was seen only once. J is TRBJ2-1 and V is TRBV9; TRBD2 matches at 9 bases. The V gene's germline CDR1 is SGDLS and CDR2 YYNGEE. CDR3 size: 18 residues. V shed 2 bases and J 0 bases; nucleotides not matched to a gene: 9. CDR3 DNA: TGTGCCAGCAGCGTTGAGCGGGAGGCCCTTAGCTCCTACAATGAGCAGTTCTTC. It codes for CASSVEREALSSYNEQFF.

This chain connects TRBV29-1 to TRBJ1-4, with D perhaps matching TRBD1 (6 bases). CDR1 is SQVTM, CDR2 ANQGSEA, per germline. V was cut by 4 bases and J by 4 bases, with 7 bases left in between. This CDR3 is 12 amino acids long. CDR3 nucleotide sequence: TGCAGCGTTGGGACAGATAATGAAAAACTGTTTTTT. It specifies CSVGTDNEKLFF.

The genes are TRBV14 and TRBJ2-5; 11 positions match TRBD2. Per the germline V gene, CDR1 is SGHDN and CDR2 is FVKESK. J lost 1 base, V lost 1 base, and 8 bases had no gene match. The CDR3 is 18 residues long. The CDR3 DNA reads as TGTGCCAGCAGCCAAGGGCTTCTAGCGGGAGGCCGCCAAGAGACCCAGTACTTC. Protein sequence: CASSQGLLAGGRQETQYF.

This chain uses TRBV5-1 with TRBJ1-4; 9 bases fit TRBD1. The germline V gene has CDR1 SGHRS and CDR2 YFSETQ. This CDR3 region has 14 residues. J lost 7 bases, V lost 4 bases, and 5 bases had no gene match. The CDR3 here is CASSIGTGSEKLFF. In DNA form, the CDR3 reads TGCGCCAGCAGCATAGGGACAGGGAGTGAAAAACTGTTTTTT.

This chain links TRBV6-5 with TRBJ1-2; D perhaps matches TRBD1 (5 bases). This CDR3 has 13 amino acids. The germline V gene has CDR1 MNHEY and CDR2 SVGAGI. Trimming stripped 2 bases from V and 2 bases from J, with 6 bases between. CDR3 amino acids: CASSYDRNYGYTF. Written as DNA, the CDR3 is TGTGCCAGCAGTTACGACAGAAACTATGGCTACACCTTC.

The V gene is TRBV6-4, the J gene TRBJ2-1; a possible D gene is TRBD2 (6 bases). Per the germline V gene, CDR1 is MRHNA and CDR2 is SNTAGT. The CDR3 loop spans 15 amino acids. Trimming took off 5 bases at V and 2 bases at J, with 13 bases between the two ends. CDR3 in DNA: TGTGCCAGCAGTTTACTAGCCGGTGCCTACAATGAGCAGTTCTTC. This translates into CASSLLAGAYNEQFF.